This record looks at one TCR beta chain sequence and its context. The target of this receptor is not known. One base away there is no much larger clone; base qualities are not given. Via the germline V gene (reference sequence), CDR1 is SGHKS and CDR2 YYEKEE. Trimming removed 4 bases from V and 4 bases from J, leaving 13 bases between the germline ends. There are 14 amino acids in the CDR3, from cysteine to phenylalanine inclusive. CDR3 DNA only is kept here, 42 bases in frame from base 1. This entry belongs to a study of regulatory T cells in long-lasting Graves disease (dated by TCRdb to 2020 to 2023). Background on the whole study: Patients with newly diagnosed Graves' disease had been on antithyroid drugs for under 3 months. Patients with persistent Graves' disease were compared with patients with newly diagnosed Graves' disease using TCR sequencing and RNA sequencing of peripheral blood. The study took place in China and was registered as a clinical trial. A total of about 33 samples underwent TCR sequencing, from about 13 patients with persistent Graves' disease and 20 or so patients with newly diagnosed Graves' disease. Summary of the overall study and its limitations: More public clonotypes were shared among persistent patients (around 2,600) than among newly diagnosed patients (over 900). Preferential use of TRBV28, TRBJ1-2 and TRBJ2-5 was observed in persistent disease, whereas TRBV20-1 and TRBJ2-1 were favored in newly diagnosed disease. Only peripheral blood was studied, because thyroid tissue, the primary lesion, was inaccessible. Sequencing and analysis were restricted to the TCR beta chain. The authors acknowledged the small sample size as a limitation that may reduce accuracy. Compared with newly diagnosed patients, persistent Graves' disease patients had lower TCR Shannon entropy and fewer highly expanded clones, which suggests clonal expansion.

What this sample's time point label stands for: newly diagnosed GD, antithyroid drugs for less than 3 months. For both TCR sequencing and RNA sequencing, RNA was extracted from PBMCs in TRIzol. Graves' disease was diagnosed according to American Thyroid Association guidelines. Patients for the study were recruited at an endocrinology department in Xi'an, China. Each patient gave 7 to 9.5 milliliters of peripheral blood, collected in an EDTA anticoagulant tube. Ficoll Paque Plus density gradient separation was used to isolate PBMCs, and no further T cell sorting was performed. RNA quality was checked with an Agilent 2100 Bioanalyzer and agarose gel, and concentration with a NanoDrop 2000. The protocol used for the library was multiplex PCR. Sequenced using an Illumina HiSeq 4000. CDR3 regions were amplified by Arm-PCR with iRepertoire HTBI primers to construct TCR beta libraries. Before sequencing, the PCR products underwent gel purification. Concerning the study's data processing: Gene usage analysis of CDR3 amino acid clonotypes used the approximately 62 TRBV and some 15 TRBJ segments found across samples. COPE and FqMerger were used to merge filtered high-quality paired reads into contigs. Contigs were aligned with BLAST to IMGT TRBV, TRBD and TRBJ reference genes, and CDR3 was defined per IMGT. Any clonotype with a frequency above 0.1% was counted as a highly expanded clone. Shannon entropy served as the measure of repertoire diversity, while the Gini coefficient captured V-J evenness. A clonotype found in more than one individual was treated as public. TCRdb's own reprocessing of the public reads used fastp at Q25 and MiXCR and kept productive beta chains. Rows are unified per CDR3 protein, each entry keeping the most common DNA and genes. These V and J calls rely on TCRdb rather than the paper's analysis. The sample contains about 610,000 distinct CDR3 sequences, about 15% of them found a single time. Of the sample, more than 10% falls within the top ten clones.

These same data were also listed under a study on T cells in Graves' hyperthyroidism and ophthalmopathy. Taken from the second paper: Stable Graves' hyperthyroidism was defined as the absence of progression to ophthalmopathy over 18 months of follow-up. Hyperthyroidism patients were newly diagnosed, with disease duration under 2 months, and aged 18 to 65 years. Patients with uncontrolled infections, other autoimmune diseases, pregnancy or lactation were excluded. Clinical symptoms, serum thyroxine and TRAb, thyroid ultrasound, and orbital computed tomography formed the basis for the diagnoses. The TCR CDR3 was subjected to a first round of RT-PCR using the HTBI primer set and the Qiagen OneStep RT-PCR kit. Most expanded thyroid clonotypes (frequency above 0.001) were also found in blood, which suggests that blood repertoires may mirror thyroid immune responses. Ophthalmopathy was separated from stable hyperthyroidism by a 13 V-J signature model, with just over 85% sensitivity and around 81% specificity obtained in cross-validation and 80%/75% obtained in testing. In validation, the model predicted progression to ophthalmopathy a median of around 6.5 months before onset, with roughly 71% sensitivity and roughly 73% specificity. A discovery cohort of about 96 patients, 43 with Graves' ophthalmopathy and about 58 with stable Graves' hyperthyroidism, was used to find distinguishing TCR V-J signatures. Prospective prediction of ophthalmopathy was tested in an independent validation cohort consisting of about 20 hyperthyroidism patients and around 17 patients who later progressed to ophthalmopathy. For training and testing, the 100 or so patients in the discovery cohort were randomly divided in a 7:3 ratio. Thyroid tissue and blood T-cell repertoires from six Graves' hyperthyroidism patients were also compared in the study. After sampling, hyperthyroidism patients received methimazole starting at 30 mg daily, and ophthalmopathy patients received high-dose intravenous methylprednisolone. A second multiplex PCR round built the libraries, followed by size selection and purification. The libraries were sequenced on an Illumina HiSeq2000 using paired-end 100 bp reads. SOAPnuke was used to process the raw data, throwing out any read that contained adapters or uncalled bases, had a mean Phred below 15, or lacked an exact constant-primer or identifier match. High-quality paired reads were merged with COPE v1.2.5, and unique nucleotide sequences were defined as clonotypes. Clonotypes were aligned to IMGT TRBV, TRBD and TRBJ reference segments using MiTCR v1.1. Analysis was restricted to V-J combinations with a frequency above 0.0001, which covered just over 98% of repertoires. A TCS score was defined as the ratio of F50 (clonal expansion) to E x V (chaos), with BLOSUM62-based TCRdist applied between CDR3 peptides within each V-J. Welch's t-statistics and random forest reduced just over 500 V-J features to 10 to 15, which were used in a naive Bayes classifier (R e1071). No statistical method was used to fix the sample size in advance, and group allocation was not hidden from the investigators. The paper reports TCR Vbeta CDR3 sequencing of about 140 peripheral blood samples: under 45 ophthalmopathy, over 70 hyperthyroidism and roughly 17 progressor patients.

The V gene is TRBV5-5 and the J gene is TRBJ2-3; TRBD2 is a possible D gene, resting on 6 matching bases. This sequence was found in a man between 18 and 29 years old with Graves disease. Donor details come from another sample of the same person, matched by shared clones. Sequenced material: peripheral blood mononuclear cells (PBMCs), taken at new diagnosis, from a patient treated with antithyroid drugs. The CDR3 protein: CASSHYTGADTQYF. The DNA sequence follows: TGTGCCAGCAGCCACTACACGGGGGCAGATACGCAGTATTTT.